This TCR beta chain came from a study of shared clonotypes between healthy human individuals. Study results and caveats: Compared with memory subsets, naive subsets generally had larger estimated richness.

CDR3 length equals 14 residues. V lost 4 bases to trimming and J lost 4 bases; unmatched junction nucleotides: 2. Germline assignment: CDR1 MGHRA and CDR2 YSYEKL. Some clones are missing from TCRdb's copy, which holds only in-frame ones; the method was immunoSEQ multiplex PCR. In the table there are hundreds of thousands of clones, less than 96% of which are singletons. Concerning this clone itself: Its antigen remains unidentified.

The gene calls are TRBV4-1 and TRBJ1-5; 9 bases fit TRBD1. The TCR originated in a woman in her twenties or thirties in good health. The material sequenced was naive CD4+ T cells sorted from blood. The subset was: CD45RA+ positively selected. The CDR3 loop reads CASSLGQGNQPQHF. The CDR3 DNA reads as TGCGCCAGCAGCCTCGGACAGGGGAATCAGCCCCAGCATTTT.